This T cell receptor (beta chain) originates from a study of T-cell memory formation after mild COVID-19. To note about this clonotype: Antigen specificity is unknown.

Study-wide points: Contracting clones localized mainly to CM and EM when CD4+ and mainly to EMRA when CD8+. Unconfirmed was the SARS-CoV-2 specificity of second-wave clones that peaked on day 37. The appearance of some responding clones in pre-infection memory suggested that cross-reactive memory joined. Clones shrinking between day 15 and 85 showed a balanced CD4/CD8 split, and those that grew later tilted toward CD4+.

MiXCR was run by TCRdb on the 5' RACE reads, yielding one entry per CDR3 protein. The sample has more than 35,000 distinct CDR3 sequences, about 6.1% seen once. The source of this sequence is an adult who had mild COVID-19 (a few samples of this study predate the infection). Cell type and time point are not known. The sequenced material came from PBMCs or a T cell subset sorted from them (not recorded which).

The CDR3 spells CASSRGDRAVHSPLHF. In DNA, the CDR3 is TGTGCCAGCAGTAGGGGGGACAGGGCGGTCCACTCACCCCTCCACTTT. The rearrangement links TRBV12-3 or TRBV12-4 to TRBJ1-6; 9 positions agree with TRBD1. Trimming took 5 bases from V and 10 from J; bases not matched to a gene: 12. The CDR3 consists of 16 residues.